The next 28 T cell receptor beta chains were all read from a single sample in a study of Graves' ophthalmopathy and Graves' hyperthyroidism. RNA transcripts served as template for amplifying TCR beta CDR3 sequences. Second-round multiplex PCR followed a first-round RT-PCR using HTBI primers. Each CDR3 protein is one row after TCRdb ran MiXCR on the multiplex PCR reads. This table has about 600,000 distinct CDR3 sequences, under 45% appearing once. Material for sequencing was peripheral blood or thyroid tissue (not recorded which). Every receptor here comes from an adult man with Graves' hyperthyroidism.

The gene calls are TRBV2 and TRBJ2-3; TRBD1 might be the D (6 bases). The CDR3 has 12 amino acids. Per germline, CDR1 SNHLY and CDR2 FYNNEI. V gave up 5 bases and J gave up 5 bases, with 8 bases separating them. CDR3 nucleotides: TGTGCCAGCAGTCGGGACATAGATACGCAGTATTTT. Its translation: CASSRDIDTQYF.

This clonotype was observed once. This may be a read error: a much more frequent sequence differs by one nucleotide. The gene calls are TRBV3-1 and TRBJ1-2; weak D call: TRBD1 (6 bases). Germline lookup yields CDR1 LGHDT and CDR2 YNNKEL (reference sequence). The CDR3 consists of 12 residues. The CDR3 DNA is TGTGCCAGCAGCCAACAGGGGAATGGCCACACCTTC. Translating gives CASSQQGNGHTF.

This clonotype was recorded many times. This chain uses TRBV19 with TRBJ1-5; TRBD1 matches at 7 bases. In germline, CDR1 is LNHDA, CDR2 SQIVND (reference sequence). The CDR3 length is 15 residues. V gave up 5 bases and J gave up 7 bases; unmatched junction bases: 11. In DNA form, the CDR3 reads TGTGCCAGTAGTCACCAGGGGGACCCTATCCAGCCCCAGCATTTT. Protein product: CASSHQGDPIQPQHF.

There are many counts of this clonotype. The chain has TRBV11-2 and TRBJ2-5; 11 nucleotides align to TRBD2. V was pared by 1 base and J by 4 bases, with 8 bases of the junction left unmatched. Germline values: CDR1 SGHAT, CDR2 FQNNGV. The CDR3 is made up of 17 amino acids. The CDR3 reads CASSLGPLLAGGETQYF. In DNA, the CDR3 is TGTGCCAGCAGCTTAGGACCCTTGCTAGCGGGAGGAGAGACCCAGTACTTC.

Comment on this clonotype: This is likely a read error, given that the CDR3 carries no conserved phenylalanine or tryptophan at its end. This chain connects TRBV7-6 to TRBJ1-6, with 7 positions matching TRBD1. V trimming: 5 bases; J trimming: 11 bases; junction bases outside the gene matches: 6. The length of the CDR3 is 13 residues. Germline V CDR1 and CDR2: SGHVS, FNYEAQ. The CDR3: CASSEGAGPPLHY. As DNA, the CDR3 is TGTGCCAGCAGCGAGGGGGCAGGTCCACCCCTCCACTAT.

This clonotype has a count of ten or more. The chain combines TRBV19 with TRBJ1-4; no reliable D call. CDR1 is LNHDA and CDR2 is SQIVND in the germline V gene (reference sequence). V lost 9 bases and J 5 bases, leaving 13 bases between the germline ends. The CDR3 length is 13 residues. The CDR3 spells CASEKRGNEKLFF. In DNA, the CDR3 is TGTGCCAGCGAGAAAAGAGGGAATGAAAAACTGTTTTTT.

This clonotype showed up many times. Mismatch with germline at one junction end may stem from a read error. CDR3 loop: CASSGQLNTEAFF. The CDR3 DNA sequence: TGCGCCAGCAGCGGACAACTGAACACTGAAGCTTTCTTT. This sequence joins TRBV12-3 or TRBV12-4 and TRBJ1-1; perhaps TRBD1 as D (5 bases). CDR3 size: 13 residues.

The V call is TRBV2, the J call TRBJ1-1; no firm D call. Germline V lookup: CDR1 SNHLY, CDR2 FYNNEI. V shed 6 bases and J shed 0 bases, with 11 bases lying between them. CDR3 size: 14 residues. The CDR3 here is CASRGSPMNTEAFF. CDR3 bases: TGTGCCAGCAGGGGCAGCCCCATGAACACTGAAGCTTTCTTT. Filled out from reference TRBV2 and TRBJ1-1, the complete variable domain reads EPEVTQTPSHQVTQMGQEVILRCVPISNHLYFYWYRQILGQKVEFLVSFYNNEISEKSEIFDDQFSVERPDGSNFTLKIRSTKLEDSAMYFCASRGSPMNTEAFFGQGTRLTVV.

This rearrangement joins TRBV3-1 to TRBJ2-7; TRBD1 agrees at 8 bases. The CDR3 extends over 14 amino acids. Germline values: CDR1 LGHDT, CDR2 YNNKEL (reference sequence). V trimming: 2 bases; J trimming: 2 bases; junction bases outside the gene matches: 2. CDR3 coding DNA: TGTGCCAGCAGCCAAACGGACAGGGCCTACGAGCAGTACTTC. It translates to CASSQTDRAYEQYF.

This clonotype was detected ten times or more. J is TRBJ2-5 and V is TRBV6-1; no definite D call. Trimming removed 1 base from V and 1 base from J, with 7 bases in between. The V gene's germline CDR1 is MNHNS and CDR2 SASEGT. The CDR3 sequence is 14 residues long. CDR3 region: CASSEGGVQETQYF. The CDR3 nucleotides are TGTGCCAGCAGTGAAGGTGGGGTCCAAGAGACCCAGTACTTC.

Concerning this clonotype: A read error may be the cause here, since a much bigger clone is one base away. V usage is TRBV9 and J usage is TRBJ2-7; TRBD2 matches 9 bases. This CDR3 is 15 amino acids long. V was clipped by 2 bases and J by 3 bases; unmatched bases: 6. Germline loops: CDR1 SGDLS, CDR2 YYNGEE. In DNA form, the CDR3 reads TGTGCCAGCAGCGTCGCTAGCGGGGCAATCTACGAGCAGTACTTC. This codes for CASSVASGAIYEQYF.

This clonotype was seen a single time. Just one base apart from a much larger clone, this may be a read error. The chain couples TRBV19 to TRBJ2-2; weak D call: TRBD2 (6 bases). Per germline, CDR1 LNHDA and CDR2 SQIVND (reference sequence). This CDR3 is built from 14 residues. CDR3 region: CASSIGGAIGELLF. In nucleotides, the CDR3 is TGTGCCAGTAGTATAGGCGGGGCAATCGGGGAGCTGCTTTTT.

The chain couples TRBV20-1 to TRBJ2-3; 14 nucleotides align to TRBD2. This CDR3 has 15 amino acids. Germline V gene data show CDR1 as DFQATT and CDR2 as SNEGSKA (reference sequence). J gave up 4 bases and V 3 bases, and 3 bases lay outside the gene matches. The CDR3 loop is CSARGTSGGADTQYF. The CDR3 nucleotides are TGCAGTGCTAGGGGGACTAGCGGGGGCGCAGATACGCAGTATTTT.

This clonotype was detected once. Given a much more abundant clone one base away, this may be a read error. The chain couples TRBV10-3 to TRBJ1-1; 7 bases agree with TRBD1. The CDR3 has 14 amino acids. With V trimmed by 10 bases and J by 1 base, 9 bases remained unmatched. The germline gives CDR1 ENHRY, CDR2 SYGVKD. The CDR3 region has the DNA TGTGCCAGCAGGAAACAGGGGTCGAACACTGAAGCTTTCTTT. It codes for CASRKQGSNTEAFF.

This clonotype was detected ten times or more. The gene calls are TRBV7-9 and TRBJ1-3, with D maybe TRBD1 (6 bases). CDR1 and CDR2 from the germline V gene are SEHNR and FQNEAQ (reference sequence). CDR3 length: 13 amino acids. V shed 2 bases and J shed 12 bases, with 14 bases lying between them. The CDR3 region is CASSLTLDSNIYF. CDR3 bases: TGTGCCAGCAGCTTAACCCTGGACAGTAACATATATTTT.

This clonotype was seen at least ten times. The chain employs TRBV20-1 and TRBJ2-7; D perhaps matches TRBD2 (6 bases). Germline lookup yields CDR1 DFQATT and CDR2 SNEGSKA (reference sequence). The CDR3 extends over 12 amino acids. The CDR3 sequence is CSASSSVLPPVV. In DNA form, the CDR3 reads TGCAGTGCAAGTTCTAGCGTCCTACCCCCAGTCGTT.

The chain has TRBV5-4 and TRBJ2-7, with TRBD2 identical over 13 bases. The J call may not be correct, given that the DNA end is closer to TRBJ2-1. This CDR3 has 16 residues. Germline-derived CDR1 and CDR2 are SGHNT and YYREEE (reference sequence). CDR3 coding DNA: TGTGCCAGCAGCTCCCGGACTAGCGGGGGTGCCAATGAGCAGTTCTTC. It translates to CASSSRTSGGANEQFF.

A few counts support this clonotype. This chain uses TRBV7-8 with TRBJ2-7; TRBD2 might be the D (5 bases). CDR1 SGHVS and CDR2 FQNEAQ come from the germline V gene. This CDR3 has 15 amino acids. V was pared by 6 bases and J by 0 bases, with 15 bases between. The CDR3 here is CASSLDSSTSYEQYF. Here the CDR3 DNA reads TGTGCCAGCAGTTTGGACTCCTCCACCTCCTACGAGCAGTACTTC.

The chain combines TRBV19 with TRBJ1-5; 8 bases fit TRBD1. Germline V gives CDR1 LNHDA, CDR2 SQIVND (reference sequence). The CDR3 is 16 residues long. The ends lost 4 bases at V and 4 bases at J; junction bases unmatched: 9. This chain's CDR3 is CASSNRGTGDNQPQHF. In DNA form, the CDR3 reads TGTGCCAGTAGTAACCGGGGGACAGGCGATAATCAGCCCCAGCATTTT. Together with reference TRBV19 and TRBJ1-5, the CDR3 gives the full variable domain: DGGITQSPKYLFRKEGQNVTLSCEQNLNHDAMYWYRQDPGQGLRLIYYSQIVNDFQKGDIAEGYSVSREKKESFPLTVTSAQKNPTAFYLCASSNRGTGDNQPQHFGDGTRLSIL.

This clonotype came up a few times. This chain links TRBV12-3 or TRBV12-4 with TRBJ2-7; 7 nucleotides line up with TRBD2. V was clipped by 3 bases and J by 3 bases; unmatched bases: 8. This CDR3 has 15 residues. CDR3 sequence: CASSFYGGEGYEQYF. CDR3 coding DNA: TGTGCCAGCAGTTTCTACGGCGGGGAGGGCTACGAGCAGTACTTC.

This clonotype appeared many times. The V call is TRBV29-1, the J call TRBJ2-7; TRBD1 matches 7 bases. The ends lost 4 bases at V and 7 bases at J; junction bases unmatched: 7. The germline gives CDR1 SQVTM, CDR2 ANQGSEA. The CDR3 runs to 12 residues. The CDR3 DNA is TGCAGCGTTGTATGGCAGGGGGTAGAGCAGTACTTC. Amino acids: CSVVWQGVEQYF.

This clonotype was found many times. The CDR3 region is CSAYISPGSPLHF. CDR3 DNA sequence: TGCAGTGCTTACATTTCCCCGGGTTCACCCCTCCACTTT. The rearrangement links TRBV20-1 to TRBJ1-6; D unresolved. Per germline, CDR1 DFQATT and CDR2 SNEGSKA (reference sequence). Trimming removed 5 bases from V and 9 bases from J, with 14 bases in between. The CDR3 has 13 residues.

In this sample, this clonotype turned up many times. V gene TRBV7-9 combines with J gene TRBJ2-7; 7 bases are a match to TRBD1. The CDR3 has 14 residues. The J segment lost 2 bases and the V segment lost 5 bases, leaving 6 bases of the junction unmatched. Germline V gene lookup returns CDR1 SEHNR and CDR2 FQNEAQ (reference sequence). The CDR3 spells CASSRPGQAYEQYF. CDR3 DNA sequence: TGTGCCAGCAGCCGACCCGGACAGGCCTACGAGCAGTACTTC.

The chain recombines TRBV7-9 with TRBJ2-7; D not certain. This CDR3 comprises 13 residues. CDR1 and CDR2 (germline): SEHNR, FQNEAQ (reference sequence). With 5 bases removed from V and 6 bases from J, the gap between germline ends came to 14 bases. CDR3 loop: CASSPLPETEQYF. The CDR3 DNA reads TGTGCCAGCAGCCCCCTCCCGGAGACCGAGCAGTACTTC.

This clonotype was seen a handful of times. V gene TRBV18 combines with J gene TRBJ1-2; D is ambiguous. This CDR3 contains 15 residues. Germline values: CDR1 KGHSH, CDR2 LQKENI. Trimming pared 3 bases from V and 2 bases from J, leaving 13 bases between. DNA of the CDR3: TGTGCCAGCTCACCCCGGGCCTTACTCAACTATGGCTACACCTTC. Translated: CASSPRALLNYGYTF.

This chain connects TRBV29-1 to TRBJ1-4; tentatively, D is TRBD1 (6 bases). Trimming took 0 bases from V and 3 from J, leaving 11 bases between them. The CDR3 has 15 residues. Per the germline V gene, CDR1 is SQVTM and CDR2 is ANQGSEA. This chain's CDR3 is CSVEDPSGANEKLFF. In DNA, the CDR3 is TGCAGCGTTGAAGACCCCTCAGGGGCTAATGAAAAACTGTTTTTT.

This clonotype was seen more than once but under ten times. This rearrangement joins TRBV2 to TRBJ1-2, with D maybe TRBD1 (6 bases). Trimming took off 5 bases at V and 3 bases at J, with 13 bases between the two ends. Germline V gene data show CDR1 as SNHLY and CDR2 as FYNNEI. This CDR3 is built from 14 residues. The DNA for the CDR3 is TGTGCCAGCAGTACCACCGGACAGTACTATGGCTACACCTTC. It encodes CASSTTGQYYGYTF.

This clonotype was observed many times. The rearrangement uses TRBV10-3 and TRBJ1-5; weak D call: TRBD1 (5 bases). Germline V gives CDR1 ENHRY, CDR2 SYGVKD. Trimming removed 8 bases from V and 4 bases from J, with 12 bases in between. This CDR3 spans 13 amino acids. CDR3 DNA sequence: TGTGCCATCGCCGGGGCAGAAAATCAGCCCCAGCATTTT. Translated: CAIAGAENQPQHF.